Each of the 30 T cell receptor beta chains below was sequenced from the same sample in a study of blood T cell repertoires in COVID-19. Method: immunoSEQ multiplex PCR; TCRdb's copy keeps in-frame clones and lacks some. The repertoire consists of about 260,000 clones, with around 80% occurring once and the leading ten covering 4.2%. Sequencing input: peripheral blood. The receptors stem from a man aged 55 to 69 with acute or convalescent COVID-19.

The chain joins TRBV27 to TRBJ1-2; 10 bases line up with TRBD1. CDR3 length: 16 amino acids. With V trimmed by 1 base and J by 2 bases, 4 bases remained unmatched. Germline V gene sequence: CDR1 MNHEY, CDR2 SMNVEV (reference sequence). DNA of the CDR3: TGTGCCAGCAGTTTATATTGGGACAGGGGAAACTATGGCTACACCTTC. This codes for CASSLYWDRGNYGYTF.

This rearrangement joins TRBV28 to TRBJ1-4; a weak D match, TRBD1 (6 bases). Trimming stripped 6 bases from V and 7 bases from J, with 9 bases between. The CDR3 totals 12 residues. Germline loops: CDR1 MDHEN, CDR2 SYDVKM. Here the CDR3 DNA reads TGTGCCAGCAGCCAGGGGTTTGAAAAACTGTTTTTT. It translates to CASSQGFEKLFF.

The chain links TRBV28 to TRBJ2-6, with 9 bases matching TRBD1. Per germline, CDR1 MDHEN and CDR2 SYDVKM. CDR3 length equals 18 residues. V lost 7 bases to trimming and J lost 4 bases; unmatched junction nucleotides: 14. CDR3 sequence: CASTSWGTGPTGANVLTF. DNA of the CDR3: TGTGCCAGCACCTCTTGGGGGACAGGGCCTACAGGGGCCAACGTCCTGACTTTC.

This chain uses TRBV5-1 with TRBJ2-7; 7 bases map to TRBD1. V trimming: 4 bases; J trimming: 2 bases; junction bases outside the gene matches: 12. Germline CDR1 SGHRS, CDR2 YFSETQ. The CDR3 length is 16 residues. The CDR3 here is CASSGKQGIEAYEQYF. The CDR3 nucleotides are TGCGCCAGCAGCGGCAAACAGGGGATCGAGGCCTACGAGCAGTACTTC.

This chain joins TRBV5-1 and TRBJ2-2; the match to TRBD2 covers 9 bases. The germline V gene has CDR1 SGHRS and CDR2 YFSETQ. The V and J ends lost 0 bases and 2 bases, in that order; junction bases with no gene match: 8. CDR3 length equals 18 residues. CDR3 nucleotide sequence: TGCGCCAGCAGCTTGGCTCCAGCGGGGGGCATAAACACCGGGGAGCTGTTTTTT. The encoded protein is CASSLAPAGGINTGELFF.

In DNA form, the CDR3 reads TGCGCCAGCAGCCCGAGGGCACAGGGGAGTAACTATGGCTACACCTTC. The encoded protein is CASSPRAQGSNYGYTF. V and J are TRBV5-1 and TRBJ1-2; 7 bases map to TRBD1. The length of the CDR3 is 16 residues. Germline V gene lookup returns CDR1 SGHRS and CDR2 YFSETQ. With V trimmed by 4 bases and J by 1 base, 10 bases remained unmatched.

The rearrangement uses TRBV25-1 and TRBJ2-1, with 10 positions matching TRBD1. After removal of 5 bases from V and 2 bases from J, the junction contained 6 bases not matched to a gene. In germline, CDR1 is MGHDK, CDR2 SYGVNS. This CDR3 spans 16 amino acids. The CDR3 DNA sequence: TGTGCCAGCAGTAGGGGTGGGACAGGGGCCTACAATGAGCAGTTCTTC. As protein: CASSRGGTGAYNEQFF.

The chain uses TRBV5-6 and TRBJ1-6; 10 bases are shared with TRBD1. Looked up from germline, CDR1 is SGHDT and CDR2 is YYEEEE. With 7 bases clipped from V and 1 base from J, the junction kept 11 bases outside the gene matches. The CDR3 sequence is 18 residues long. The chain's CDR3 is CASGTGDRGFSYNSPLHF. CDR3 nucleotide sequence: TGTGCCAGCGGTACCGGGGACAGGGGATTTTCCTATAATTCACCCCTCCACTTT.

The J gene is TRBJ2-5, the V gene TRBV5-1; perhaps TRBD2 as D (6 bases). Trimming left V 4 bases short and J 3 bases short, with 10 bases between. CDR1 and CDR2 from the germline V gene are SGHRS and YFSETQ. The CDR3 is 13 amino acids. The CDR3, as DNA: TGCGCCAGCAGCAGACCGGGGGAAGAGACCCAGTACTTC. Encoded protein: CASSRPGEETQYF.

The chain carries TRBV27 and TRBJ2-7; the D gene is possibly TRBD2 (5 bases). The CDR3 runs 15 residues. Per germline, CDR1 MNHEY and CDR2 SMNVEV (reference sequence). V dropped 2 bases and J dropped 0 bases, with 11 bases sitting between them. As DNA, the CDR3 is TGTGCCAGCAGTTTAAGGTTCGGGGACTCCTACGAGCAGTACTTC. Protein product: CASSLRFGDSYEQYF.

The gene calls are TRBV24-1 and TRBJ2-2, with 8 positions matching TRBD1. V shed 3 bases, J shed 7 bases, and the junction held 9 bases outside the gene matches. Germline V lookup: CDR1 KGHDR, CDR2 SFDVKD. The CDR3 is made up of 16 amino acids. The CDR3 DNA sequence: TGTGCCACCAGTGATCCCGGACAGGGTCATAGCGGGGAGCTGTTTTTT. Amino acids: CATSDPGQGHSGELFF.

V usage is TRBV11-1 and J usage is TRBJ2-7; 9 bases line up with TRBD2. The CDR3 is 16 amino acids. J was trimmed by 6 bases and V by 5 bases; bases with no gene match: 14. The germline CDR1 and CDR2 sequences are SGHAT and FQDESV (reference sequence). The CDR3 spells CASSQHRGSGSIEQYF. CDR3 bases: TGTGCCAGCAGCCAACACCGGGGTAGCGGGAGTATCGAGCAGTACTTC.

The chain recombines TRBV5-6 with TRBJ2-3; tentatively, D is TRBD2 (6 bases). There are 13 residues in the CDR3. Looked up from germline, CDR1 is SGHDT and CDR2 is YYEEEE. V was trimmed by 7 bases and J by 4 bases, leaving 13 bases between them. CDR3 protein: CASFGGAADTQYF. The CDR3 DNA is TGTGCCAGCTTCGGCGGGGCCGCAGATACGCAGTATTTT. Complete variable domain (other parts from reference TRBV5-6 and TRBJ2-3): DAGVTQSPTHLIKTRGQQVTLRCSPKSGHDTVSWYQQALGQGPQFIFQYYEEEERQRGNFPDRFSGHQFPNYSSELNVNALLLGDSALYLCASFGGAADTQYFGPGTRLTVL.

This clone has a handful of counts. The same CDR3 is also encoded by other DNA sequences in this sample. The rearrangement links TRBV5-1 to TRBJ2-1; 7 positions match TRBD1. V shed 4 bases and J 0 bases; nucleotides not matched to a gene: 4. Germline V lookup: CDR1 SGHRS, CDR2 YFSETQ. This CDR3 region has 15 residues. CDR3 in amino acids: CASSPGQSSYNEQFF. CDR3 nucleotides: TGCGCCAGCAGCCCGGGACAGAGCTCCTACAATGAGCAGTTCTTC.

This chain links TRBV12-3 or TRBV12-4 with TRBJ2-5; D possibly corresponds to TRBD2 (6 bases). Trimming took 2 bases from V and 4 from J, leaving 8 bases between them. The CDR3 sequence is 13 residues long. CDR3 sequence reads: CASSLFGGETQYF. CDR3 coding DNA: TGTGCCAGCAGTTTATTCGGGGGAGAGACCCAGTACTTC.

The rearrangement uses TRBV19 and TRBJ2-1, with TRBD1 matching 7 bases. Per germline, CDR1 LNHDA and CDR2 SQIVND (reference sequence). The CDR3 is 17 amino acids. J lost 1 base, V lost 6 bases, and 12 bases had no gene match. In nucleotides, the CDR3 is TGTGCCAGTAGAGGTAGGCAGGGGGAGTGGTCCTACAATGAGCAGTTCTTC. Amino acid sequence: CASRGRQGEWSYNEQFF.

This chain uses TRBV15 with TRBJ1-2; D possibly corresponds to TRBD1 (5 bases). CDR1 is LNHNV, CDR2 YYDKDF, per germline (reference sequence). The CDR3 is made up of 13 amino acids. Between the trimmed V and J ends, which lost 0 bases and 11 bases, there was a span of 13 bases. In DNA form, the CDR3 reads TGTGCCACCAGCAGAGAGACCGGACAAGAATACACCTTC. It is translated as CATSRETGQEYTF.

In this sample, this clone turned up once. The genes are TRBV11-2 and TRBJ2-7, with TRBD2 matching over 7 bases. The CDR3 is 17 residues long. CDR1 and CDR2 from the germline V gene are SGHAT and FQNNGV. V lost 2 bases, J lost 1 base, and 11 bases stayed unmatched. The CDR3: CASSLLEQRERSYEQYF. Written as DNA, the CDR3 is TGTGCCAGCAGCTTATTAGAGCAGCGGGAACGTTCCTACGAGCAGTACTTC.

This clone was seen only once. The V call is TRBV6-6, the J call TRBJ2-7; 9 nucleotides align to TRBD1. Germline V CDR1 and CDR2: MNHNY, SVGAGI (reference sequence). CDR3 length: 15 amino acids. J lost 5 bases, V lost 2 bases, and 7 bases had no gene match. The CDR3 sequence: CASSYLWDRVHEQYF. For the CDR3, the DNA is TGTGCCAGCAGTTACCTTTGGGACAGGGTCCACGAGCAGTACTTC.

The chain has TRBV5-1 and TRBJ2-1; maybe TRBD1 (6 bases). CDR1 and CDR2 (germline): SGHRS, YFSETQ. The CDR3 contains 16 residues. The V gene lost 0 bases and the J gene lost 1 base, with 11 bases spanning the gap. The CDR3 loop is CASSLGDKPSYNEQFF. CDR3 nucleotides: TGCGCCAGCAGCTTGGGGGACAAACCTTCCTACAATGAGCAGTTCTTC.

The V call is TRBV29-1, the J call TRBJ1-1; 9 bases match TRBD1. Germline lookup yields CDR1 SQVTM and CDR2 ANQGSEA. The trim removed 7 bases at V and 5 bases at J, leaving 2 bases unmatched. CDR3 length equals 11 residues. The CDR3 coding sequence is TGCAGCGGTGACAGGGGGACTGAAGCTTTCTTT. Its protein product is CSGDRGTEAFF.

The chain carries TRBV28 and TRBJ1-5, with a possible D match to TRBD1 (6 bases). Per germline, CDR1 MDHEN and CDR2 SYDVKM. The CDR3 totals 18 residues. V was pared by 2 bases and J by 0 bases, with 17 bases between. The DNA of the CDR3 is TGTGCCAGCAGTTTAGTGGGAGGGGGGTTATATAGCAATCAGCCCCAGCATTTT. Protein: CASSLVGGGLYSNQPQHF.

J is TRBJ2-2 and V is TRBV6-1; 7 nucleotides match TRBD1. V lost 2 bases, J lost 4 bases, and 10 bases stayed unmatched. This CDR3 spans 17 amino acids. CDR1 and CDR2 (germline): MNHNS, SASEGT. This chain's CDR3 is CASSEWRRGRGTGELFF. The CDR3 coding sequence is TGTGCCAGCAGTGAATGGAGAAGGGGGCGAGGCACCGGGGAGCTGTTTTTT.

The rearrangement uses TRBV19 and TRBJ2-7; possibly TRBD1 for D (5 bases). Trimming removed 3 bases from V and 3 bases from J, with 15 bases in between. The CDR3 consists of 15 residues. The germline gives CDR1 LNHDA, CDR2 SQIVND (reference sequence). The CDR3 nucleotides are TGTGCCAGTAGTATCAGCCCAGGGAAGAGCTACGAGCAGTACTTC. Protein: CASSISPGKSYEQYF.

V usage is TRBV3-1 (or the pseudogene TRBV3-2) and J usage is TRBJ2-2; D is unresolved. Germline V gene sequence: CDR1 LGHDT, CDR2 YNNKEL (reference sequence). The V gene lost 2 bases and the J gene lost 0 bases, with 10 bases spanning the gap. The length of the CDR3 is 16 residues. CDR3 coding DNA: TGTGCCAGCAGCCAACAGGCATGGGCGAACACCGGGGAGCTGTTTTTT. Its translation is CASSQQAWANTGELFF.

The chain is built from TRBV6-2 or TRBV6-3 and TRBJ2-1; 9 positions match TRBD2. Germline CDR1 reads MNHEY; CDR2 reads SVGEGT. Trimming cost V 2 bases and J 9 bases; bases outside gene matches: 11. This CDR3 is built from 16 residues. As DNA, the CDR3 is TGTGCCAGCAGTTACGGGATAGCGGGAGAGGCGGGTGAGCAGTTCTTC. This codes for CASSYGIAGEAGEQFF.

The chain carries TRBV7-8 and TRBJ1-5; TRBD1 matches at 7 bases. The CDR3 loop spans 15 amino acids. V gave up 1 base and J gave up 6 bases; unmatched junction bases: 6. Per germline, CDR1 SGHVS and CDR2 FQNEAQ. CDR3 amino acids: CASSLERGGGQPQHF. In DNA, the CDR3 is TGTGCCAGCAGCTTAGAGAGAGGGGGCGGTCAGCCCCAGCATTTT.

This chain links TRBV7-9 with TRBJ2-7; 9 positions match TRBD1. V trimming: 5 bases; J trimming: 2 bases; junction bases outside the gene matches: 4. Germline V gene sequence: CDR1 SEHNR, CDR2 FQNEAQ (reference sequence). The CDR3 runs to 14 residues. CDR3 bases: TGTGCCAGCAGCCACGGGACAGGGCCCTACGAGCAGTACTTC. This encodes CASSHGTGPYEQYF.

V gene TRBV5-4 combines with J gene TRBJ2-1; 13 bases map to TRBD2. Germline V gene data show CDR1 as SGHNT and CDR2 as YYREEE (reference sequence). V shed 0 bases, J shed 0 bases, and the junction held 0 bases outside the gene matches. The CDR3 covers 17 residues. This chain's CDR3 is CASSLGLAGGSYNEQFF. The CDR3 DNA sequence: TGTGCCAGCAGCTTGGGACTAGCGGGGGGCTCCTACAATGAGCAGTTCTTC.

The V gene is TRBV7-3, the J gene TRBJ2-1, with no clear D. Germline lookup yields CDR1 SGHTA and CDR2 FQGTGA. The CDR3 extends over 14 amino acids. With 2 bases removed from V and 0 bases from J, the gap between germline ends came to 5 bases. The CDR3 spells CASSLESSYNEQFF. The CDR3 bases are TGTGCCAGCAGCTTAGAGAGCTCCTACAATGAGCAGTTCTTC.